The source of this T cell receptor (beta chain) is a study of cytomegalovirus exposure and HLA in healthy donors. CDR1 and CDR2 from the germline V gene are SEHNR and FQNEAQ (reference sequence). The CDR3 is 12 residues long. Study-level findings and limits: In an earlier analysis, about 87% or about 30%: the productive usage of most TCR beta V segments.

As concerns this clone: Its target is unknown. One junction end does not reproduce the germline sequence, and a read error may be involved.

Primers included in the PCR were 60 Vbeta and 13 Jbeta primers. TCRdb keeps only in-frame clones here, not all; method: immunoSEQ multiplex PCR. Of approximately 130,000 clones in the sample, roughly three quarters are singletons; the top ten hold about 1.1%. This TCR was sampled from a male donor in good health and CMV-seronegative. Sequencing used PBMCs. The chain carries TRBV7-9 and TRBJ2-7; 8 bases are shared with TRBD1. CDR3 in amino acids: CSSSETGDEQYF. CDR3 nucleotide sequence: TGTTCCAGCAGCGAGACAGGGGACGAGCAGTACTTC.